The source of this T cell receptor (beta chain) is a study of T cell responses to AZD1222 COVID-19 vaccine. General observations from the study: Sampling that yielded the repertoires occurred only after the peak T cell response. Seropositivity was recorded at baseline in only 6 or 7 AZD1222 recipients. The study found vaccine-associated CD4 TCRs spanning spike, dominant at 160-218 and 743-854.

Germline lookup yields CDR1 SGDLS and CDR2 YYNGEE. The CDR3 has 16 amino acids. V shed 4 bases and J 4 bases; nucleotides not matched to a gene: 11. Only in-frame clones appear in the TCRdb table, and some are missing; sequencing was by immunoSEQ multiplex PCR. The sample has about 130,000 clones, roughly 90% seen once. Details on this clone: Its antigen is not known.

The source material was peripheral blood, sampled on day 0 of AZD1222 vaccination. The chain carries TRBV9 and TRBJ2-1; 7 bases are a match to TRBD1. The sequence was collected from an adult in good health. The DNA for the CDR3 is TGTGCCAGCAGCTTACGAAGGGGGCGTTTTTACAATGAGCAGTTCTTC. Its protein product is CASSLRRGRFYNEQFF.